Sequencing of this T cell receptor (beta chain) was carried out in a study of blood T cell repertoires in COVID-19. The CDR3 spans 16 residues. Germline CDR1 is KGHSH and CDR2 is LQKENI. Trimming cost V 3 bases and J 6 bases; bases outside gene matches: 10. Repertoires were generated with immunoSEQ multiplex PCR, while TCRdb's copy carries only in-frame clones and drops some. Among some 180,000 clones listed, 84% were seen once. This clone was seen a handful of times. Sequences were obtained from peripheral blood. This receptor was obtained from a human donor in a cohort sampled during active COVID-19. The chain recombines TRBV18 with TRBJ2-2, with 7 bases aligning to TRBD1. This CDR3 is CASSPQPTGQAGELFF. The CDR3 bases are TGTGCCAGCTCACCCCAACCGACAGGGCAAGCCGGGGAGCTGTTTTTT.